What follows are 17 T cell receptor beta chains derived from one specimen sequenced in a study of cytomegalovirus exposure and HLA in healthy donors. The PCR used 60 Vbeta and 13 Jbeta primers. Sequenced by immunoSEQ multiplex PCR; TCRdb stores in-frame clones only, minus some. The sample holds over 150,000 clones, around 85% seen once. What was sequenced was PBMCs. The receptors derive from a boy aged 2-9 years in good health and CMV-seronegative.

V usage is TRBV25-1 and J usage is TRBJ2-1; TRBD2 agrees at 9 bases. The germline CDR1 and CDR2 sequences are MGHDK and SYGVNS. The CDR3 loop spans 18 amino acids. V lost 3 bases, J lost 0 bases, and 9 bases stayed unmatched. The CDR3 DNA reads TGTGCCAGCAGTGAGGTTCTAGCGGGAATCTCCTCCTACAATGAGCAGTTCTTC. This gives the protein CASSEVLAGISSYNEQFF.

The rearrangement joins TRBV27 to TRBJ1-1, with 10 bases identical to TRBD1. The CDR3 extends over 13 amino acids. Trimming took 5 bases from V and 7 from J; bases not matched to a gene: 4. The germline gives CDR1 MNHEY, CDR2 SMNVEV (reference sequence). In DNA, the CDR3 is TGTGCCAGCAGTGCTCGGGACAGGGGTGAAGCTTTCTTT. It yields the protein CASSARDRGEAFF.

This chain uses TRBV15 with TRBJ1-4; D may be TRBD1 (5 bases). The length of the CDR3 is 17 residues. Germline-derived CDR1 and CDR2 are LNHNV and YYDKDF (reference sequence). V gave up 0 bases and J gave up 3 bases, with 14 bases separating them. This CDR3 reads CATSRETGGDPNEKLFF. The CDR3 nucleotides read TGTGCCACCAGCAGAGAGACGGGAGGGGATCCTAATGAAAAACTGTTTTTT.

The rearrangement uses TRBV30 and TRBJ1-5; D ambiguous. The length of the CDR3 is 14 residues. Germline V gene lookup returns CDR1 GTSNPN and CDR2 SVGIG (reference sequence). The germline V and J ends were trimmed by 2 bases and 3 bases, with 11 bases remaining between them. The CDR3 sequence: CAWSWRESNQPQHF. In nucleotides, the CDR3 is TGTGCCTGGAGTTGGAGGGAGTCCAATCAGCCCCAGCATTTT.

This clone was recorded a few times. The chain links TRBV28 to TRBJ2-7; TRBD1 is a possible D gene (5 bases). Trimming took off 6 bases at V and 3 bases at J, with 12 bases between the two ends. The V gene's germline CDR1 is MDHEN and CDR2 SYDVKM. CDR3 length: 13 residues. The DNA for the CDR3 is TGTGCCAGCAGCCGCGACAGATACTACGAGCAGTACTTC. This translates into CASSRDRYYEQYF. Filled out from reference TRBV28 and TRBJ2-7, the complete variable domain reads DVKVTQSSRYLVKRTGEKVFLECVQDMDHENMFWYRQDPGLGLRLIYFSYDVKMKEKGDIPEGYSVSREKKERFSLILESASTNQTSMYLCASSRDRYYEQYFGPGTRLTVT.

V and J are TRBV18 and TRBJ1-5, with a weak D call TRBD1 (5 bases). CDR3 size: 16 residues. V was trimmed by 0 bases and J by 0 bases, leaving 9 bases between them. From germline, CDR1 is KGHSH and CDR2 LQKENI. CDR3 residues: CASSPPGTHSNQPQHF. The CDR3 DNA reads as TGTGCCAGCTCACCACCGGGGACTCATAGCAATCAGCCCCAGCATTTT. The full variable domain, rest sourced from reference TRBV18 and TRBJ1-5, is NAGVMQNPRHLVRRRGQEARLRCSPMKGHSHVYWYRQLPEEGLKFMVYLQKENIIDESGMPKERFSAEFPKEGPSILRIQQVVRGDSAAYFCASSPPGTHSNQPQHFGDGTRLSIL.

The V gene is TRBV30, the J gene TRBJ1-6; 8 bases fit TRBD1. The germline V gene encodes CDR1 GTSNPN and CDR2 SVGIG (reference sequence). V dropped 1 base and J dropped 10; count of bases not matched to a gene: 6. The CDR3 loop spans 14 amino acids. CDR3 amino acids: CAWSAGQGRSPLHF. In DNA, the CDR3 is TGTGCCTGGAGTGCAGGACAGGGCAGATCACCCCTCCACTTT.

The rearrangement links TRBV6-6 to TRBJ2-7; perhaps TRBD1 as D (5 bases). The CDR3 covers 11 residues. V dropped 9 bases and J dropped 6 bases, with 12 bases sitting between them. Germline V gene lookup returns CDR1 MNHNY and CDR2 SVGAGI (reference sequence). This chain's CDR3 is CARDKAPEQYV. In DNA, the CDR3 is TGTGCCAGGGACAAAGCCCCCGAGCAGTACGTC.

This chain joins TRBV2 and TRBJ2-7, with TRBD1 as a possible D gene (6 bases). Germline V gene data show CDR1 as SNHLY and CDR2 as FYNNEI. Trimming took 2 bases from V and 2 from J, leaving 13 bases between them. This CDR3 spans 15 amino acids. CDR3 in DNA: TGTGCCAGCAGTGAATGGGCAGGGGTCCCCTACGAGCAGTACTTC. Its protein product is CASSEWAGVPYEQYF.

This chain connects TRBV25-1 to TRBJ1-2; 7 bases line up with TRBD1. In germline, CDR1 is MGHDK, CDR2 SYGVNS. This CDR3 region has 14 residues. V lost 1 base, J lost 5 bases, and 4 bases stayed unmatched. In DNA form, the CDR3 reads TGTGCCAGCAGTGAATCGACAGGGTGGTATGGCTACACCTTC. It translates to CASSESTGWYGYTF.

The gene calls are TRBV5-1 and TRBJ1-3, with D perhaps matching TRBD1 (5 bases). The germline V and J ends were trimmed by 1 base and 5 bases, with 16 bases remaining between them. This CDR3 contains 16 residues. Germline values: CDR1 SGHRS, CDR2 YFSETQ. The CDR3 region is CASSLTGQASRNTIYF. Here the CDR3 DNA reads TGCGCCAGCAGCTTGACAGGCCAGGCTTCTCGAAACACCATATATTTT.

CDR3 sequence: CASTRHAQITEAFF. The CDR3 bases are TGTGCCAGCACCAGACACGCTCAGATCACTGAAGCTTTCTTT. The chain joins TRBV2 to TRBJ1-1, with no clear D. V gave up 7 bases and J gave up 4 bases, with 16 bases separating them. Germline V gene data show CDR1 as SNHLY and CDR2 as FYNNEI. CDR3 length: 14 residues.

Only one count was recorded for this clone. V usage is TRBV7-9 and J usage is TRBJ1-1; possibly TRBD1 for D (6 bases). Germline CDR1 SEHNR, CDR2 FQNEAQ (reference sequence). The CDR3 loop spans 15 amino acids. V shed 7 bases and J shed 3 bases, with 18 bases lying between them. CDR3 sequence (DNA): TGTGCCAGCACCAAAGAACAGGGAGGGGACACTGAAGCTTTCTTT. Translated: CASTKEQGGDTEAFF.

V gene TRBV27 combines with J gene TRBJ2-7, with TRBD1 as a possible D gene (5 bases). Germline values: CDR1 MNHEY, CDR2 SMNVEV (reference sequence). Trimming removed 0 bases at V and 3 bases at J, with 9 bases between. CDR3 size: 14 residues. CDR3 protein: CASSLSGPHYEQYV. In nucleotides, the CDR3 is TGTGCCAGCAGTTTATCGGGGCCCCACTACGAGCAGTACGTC.

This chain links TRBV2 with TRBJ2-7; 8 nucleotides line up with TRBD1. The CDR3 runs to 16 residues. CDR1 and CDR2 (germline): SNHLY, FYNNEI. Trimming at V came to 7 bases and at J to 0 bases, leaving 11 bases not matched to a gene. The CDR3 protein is CASTKGHRGNSYEQYF. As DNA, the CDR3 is TGTGCCAGCACCAAGGGGCACAGGGGGAACTCCTACGAGCAGTACTTC. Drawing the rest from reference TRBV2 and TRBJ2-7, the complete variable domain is EPEVTQTPSHQVTQMGQEVILRCVPISNHLYFYWYRQILGQKVEFLVSFYNNEISEKSEIFDDQFSVERPDGSNFTLKIRSTKLEDSAMYFCASTKGHRGNSYEQYFGPGTRLTVT.

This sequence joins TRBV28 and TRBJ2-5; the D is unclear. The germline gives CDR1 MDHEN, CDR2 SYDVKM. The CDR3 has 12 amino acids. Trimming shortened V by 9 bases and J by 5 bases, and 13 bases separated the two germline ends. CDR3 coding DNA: TGTGCCAGTGGGCCGCGCTTTGAGACCCAGTACTTC. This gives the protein CASGPRFETQYF.

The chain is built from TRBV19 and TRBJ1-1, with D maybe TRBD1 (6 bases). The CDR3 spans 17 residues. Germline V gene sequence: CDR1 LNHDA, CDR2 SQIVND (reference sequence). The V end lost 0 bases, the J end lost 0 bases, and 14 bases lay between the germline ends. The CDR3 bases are TGTGCCAGTAGTATAGATCCGGGTGGGGGCATGAACACTGAAGCTTTCTTT. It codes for CASSIDPGGGMNTEAFF.